This is a list of T cell receptor beta chains from one sample in a study of PD-1 blockade in classical Hodgkin lymphoma. Measured with immunoSEQ multiplex PCR; TCRdb has only the in-frame clones, and not every one. The sample lists under 40,000 clones, 81% seen once, with approximately 18% in the top ten. The sample was peripheral blood mononuclear cells (PBMCs), taken before the fourth cycle of nivolumab. The source is a human donor with classical Hodgkin lymphoma. Each CDR3 is given with its conserved first and last residue. A D gene is named only where the DNA matches it firmly. Clone size is shown for a subset of rows, as once, few, many or a class of expanded clone.

D gene: .; CDR3 length: 17; clone size: .; V gene: TRBV5-1; J gene: TRBJ1-4; CDR3 DNA: TGCGCCAGCAGCTTGGCGGGACGTCGAATGGCCAATGAAAAACTGTTTTTT; CDR3 protein: CASSLAGRRMANEKLFF
D gene: .; CDR3 length: 13; clone size: .; V gene: TRBV9; J gene: TRBJ2-7; CDR3 DNA: TGTGCCAGCAGCGTAGGCAGGGGGGGAGAGCAGTACTTC; CDR3 protein: CASSVGRGGEQYF
D gene: .; CDR3 length: 14; clone size: few; V gene: TRBV4-3; J gene: TRBJ1-3; CDR3 DNA: TGCGCCAGCAGCCAAGATACAAGCCGGAACACCATATATTTT; CDR3 protein: CASSQDTSRNTIYF
D gene: .; CDR3 length: 15; clone size: .; V gene: TRBV6-6; J gene: TRBJ1-5; CDR3 DNA: TGTGCCAGCAGTAGCGACCCAGGGACGGGGCAGCCCCAGCATTTT; CDR3 protein: CASSSDPGTGQPQHF
D gene: TRBD1; CDR3 length: 15; clone size: large; V gene: TRBV4-1; J gene: TRBJ1-2; CDR3 DNA: TGCGCCAGCAGCCAAGCGTCAGGGGGTTATTCAGGCTACACCTTC; CDR3 protein: CASSQASGGYSGYTF
D gene: .; CDR3 length: 15; clone size: .; V gene: TRBV7-2; J gene: TRBJ1-1; CDR3 DNA: TGTGCCAGCAGCCCCTCAGGGTGGGGAAACACTGAAGCTTTCTTT; CDR3 protein: CASSPSGWGNTEAFF
D gene: .; CDR3 length: 15; clone size: .; V gene: TRBV27; J gene: TRBJ2-7; CDR3 DNA: TGTGCCAGCGGACGGGACTCCCTTGCCCACTACGAGCAGTACTTC; CDR3 protein: CASGRDSLAHYEQYF
D gene: .; CDR3 length: 12; clone size: few; V gene: TRBV19; J gene: TRBJ1-2; CDR3 DNA: TGTGCCAGTAGTAAGCGGAACTATGGCTACACCTTC; CDR3 protein: CASSKRNYGYTF
D gene: .; CDR3 length: 14; clone size: .; V gene: TRBV5-5; J gene: TRBJ2-5; CDR3 DNA: TGTGCCAGCAGCTACCTACAGGGTGGGGAGACCCAGTACTTC; CDR3 protein: CASSYLQGGETQYF
D gene: .; CDR3 length: 18; clone size: once; V gene: TRBV21-1; J gene: TRBJ1-2; CDR3 DNA: TGTGCCAGCAGCAAAGGTAAGCCTCGGGACAGGGAATTCCGTGGCTACACCTTC; CDR3 protein: CASSKGKPRDREFRGYTF
D gene: .; CDR3 length: 17; clone size: .; V gene: TRBV5-1; J gene: TRBJ1-6; CDR3 DNA: TGCGCCAGCAGCTTGGACAGGATCAGCGGGAGTAATTCACCCCTCCACTTT; CDR3 protein: CASSLDRISGSNSPLHF
D gene: .; CDR3 length: 16; clone size: few; V gene: TRBV28; J gene: TRBJ1-5; CDR3 DNA: TGTGCCAGCAGTTTATTATCCCATGGCGCGGGTCAGCCCCAGCATTTT; CDR3 protein: CASSLLSHGAGQPQHF
D gene: .; CDR3 length: 14; clone size: .; V gene: TRBV7-2; J gene: TRBJ1-2; CDR3 DNA: TGTGCCAGCAGCTTAGGAGGACAAGACTATGGCTACACCTTC; CDR3 protein: CASSLGGQDYGYTF
D gene: .; CDR3 length: 15; clone size: .; V gene: TRBV6-6; J gene: TRBJ1-5; CDR3 DNA: TGTGCCAGCACCACAGACGGGGATAGCAATCAGCCCCAGCATTTT; CDR3 protein: CASTTDGDSNQPQHF
D gene: .; CDR3 length: 15; clone size: .; V gene: TRBV7-9; J gene: TRBJ1-2; CDR3 DNA: TGTGCCAGCAGCGATGGGGGCTCATATAACTATGGCTACACCTTC; CDR3 protein: CASSDGGSYNYGYTF
D gene: .; CDR3 length: 14; clone size: few; V gene: TRBV2; J gene: TRBJ2-7; CDR3 DNA: TGTGCCAGCAGTGATTCCGGGTTAACTTACGAGCAGTACTTC; CDR3 protein: CASSDSGLTYEQYF
D gene: .; CDR3 length: 15; clone size: once; V gene: TRBV4-1; J gene: TRBJ1-5; CDR3 DNA: TGCGCCAGCAGCAAGGACGGTAATAGCAATCAGCCCCAGCATTTT; CDR3 protein: CASSKDGNSNQPQHF
D gene: .; CDR3 length: 15; clone size: once; V gene: TRBV4-1; J gene: TRBJ1-4; CDR3 DNA: TGCGCCAGCAGCCAAGTGACAGGTTTTAATGAAAAACTGTTTTTT; CDR3 protein: CASSQVTGFNEKLFF
D gene: .; CDR3 length: 15; clone size: .; V gene: TRBV5-1; J gene: TRBJ2-5; CDR3 DNA: TGCGCCAGCAGAAGCGGGACAGGAGCACAAGAGACCCAGTACTTC; CDR3 protein: CASRSGTGAQETQYF
D gene: TRBD1; CDR3 length: 11; clone size: .; V gene: TRBV20-1; J gene: TRBJ2-5; CDR3 DNA: TGCAGTGCGAGACAGGGGGAGACCCAGTACTTC; CDR3 protein: CSARQGETQYF
D gene: .; CDR3 length: 13; clone size: .; V gene: TRBV5-6; J gene: TRBJ2-7; CDR3 DNA: TGTGCCAGCAGCCGGGACTCGGACTACGAGCAGTACTTC; CDR3 protein: CASSRDSDYEQYF
D gene: .; CDR3 length: 14; clone size: .; V gene: TRBV6-5; J gene: TRBJ1-5; CDR3 DNA: TGTGCCAGCAGTACTCAGGGGTCTGGGCAGCCCCAGCATTTT; CDR3 protein: CASSTQGSGQPQHF
D gene: .; CDR3 length: 15; clone size: .; V gene: TRBV7-8; J gene: TRBJ2-7; CDR3 DNA: TGTGCCAGCAGCTTGAGAGGGATTGGAGATTACGAGCAGTACTTC; CDR3 protein: CASSLRGIGDYEQYF
D gene: .; CDR3 length: 13; clone size: .; V gene: TRBV4-3; J gene: TRBJ2-7; CDR3 DNA: TGCGCCAGCAGCCAAGAACCCCTAAACGAGCAGTACTTC; CDR3 protein: CASSQEPLNEQYF
D gene: .; CDR3 length: 12; clone size: .; V gene: TRBV11-2; J gene: TRBJ2-1; CDR3 DNA: TGTGCCAGCAGCTTATTTACGACGCAGCAGTTCTTC; CDR3 protein: CASSLFTTQQFF
D gene: TRBD2; CDR3 length: 15; clone size: .; V gene: TRBV9; J gene: TRBJ2-7; CDR3 DNA: TGTGCCAGCAGCGTAGATCCTAGCGGGACCTACGAGCAGTACTTC; CDR3 protein: CASSVDPSGTYEQYF
D gene: .; CDR3 length: 16; clone size: .; V gene: TRBV4-2; J gene: TRBJ2-7; CDR3 DNA: TGTGCCAGCAGCCAAGATCTACTGGACATAGACTACGAGCAGTACTTC; CDR3 protein: CASSQDLLDIDYEQYF
D gene: .; CDR3 length: 15; clone size: .; V gene: TRBV5-6; J gene: TRBJ1-2; CDR3 DNA: TGTGCCAGCAGCTTGGGGCAGACTCCTAACTATGGCTACACCTTC; CDR3 protein: CASSLGQTPNYGYTF
D gene: .; CDR3 length: 13; clone size: once; V gene: TRBV15; J gene: TRBJ2-5; CDR3 DNA: TGTGCCACCAGCAGACCAGGGTGGCAGACCCAGTACTTC; CDR3 protein: CATSRPGWQTQYF
D gene: .; CDR3 length: 12; clone size: .; V gene: TRBV27; J gene: TRBJ1-5; CDR3 DNA: TGTGCCAGCAGTTTATATGGTCAGCCCCAGCATTTT; CDR3 protein: CASSLYGQPQHF
D gene: .; CDR3 length: 14; clone size: .; V gene: TRBV4-3; J gene: TRBJ2-1; CDR3 DNA: TGCGCCAGCAGCCAAGATACATTTTACAATGAGCAGTTCTTC; CDR3 protein: CASSQDTFYNEQFF
D gene: TRBD1; CDR3 length: 13; clone size: .; V gene: TRBV7-2; J gene: TRBJ1-5; CDR3 DNA: TGTGCCAGCAGCTTAACAGGGGATCAGCCCCAGCATTTT; CDR3 protein: CASSLTGDQPQHF
D gene: TRBD2; CDR3 length: 15; clone size: once; V gene: TRBV19; J gene: TRBJ2-5; CDR3 DNA: TGTGCCAGTAGCACTTCAGCGGGGGGGGATAAGACCCAGTACTTC; CDR3 protein: CASSTSAGGDKTQYF
D gene: .; CDR3 length: 15; clone size: .; V gene: TRBV9; J gene: TRBJ2-3; CDR3 DNA: TGTGCCAGCAGCGTATTGGGGGGCACCTTGGATACGCAGTATTTT; CDR3 protein: CASSVLGGTLDTQYF
D gene: TRBD2; CDR3 length: 17; clone size: .; V gene: TRBV9; J gene: TRBJ2-5; CDR3 DNA: TGTGCCAGCAGCGTCGGACTAGCGGGCGGACCTCAAGAGACCCAGTACTTC; CDR3 protein: CASSVGLAGGPQETQYF
D gene: .; CDR3 length: 11; clone size: .; V gene: TRBV28; J gene: TRBJ2-7; CDR3 DNA: TGTGCCAGCAGTTTCGCCCACGAGCAGTACTTC; CDR3 protein: CASSFAHEQYF
D gene: TRBD1; CDR3 length: 12; clone size: .; V gene: TRBV5-6; J gene: TRBJ2-1; CDR3 DNA: TGTGCCAGCAGCCGGACAGGGAATGAGCAGTTCTTC; CDR3 protein: CASSRTGNEQFF
D gene: TRBD1; CDR3 length: 14; clone size: .; V gene: TRBV5-6; J gene: TRBJ1-5; CDR3 DNA: TGTGCCAGCAGCTCAGACAGGGGGTTCCAGCCCCAGCATTTT; CDR3 protein: CASSSDRGFQPQHF